Each of the 11 T cell receptor beta chains below was sequenced from the same sample in a study of T cells in Graves' hyperthyroidism and ophthalmopathy. The CDR3 regions of TCR beta were amplified from RNA transcripts. First-round RT-PCR targeting the TCR CDR3 was performed with the HTBI primer set. TCRdb analysed the multiplex PCR reads with MiXCR anew, one entry per CDR3 protein. The sample yields roughly 500,000 distinct CDR3 sequences, 35% to 50% seen once. The sample taken for sequencing was peripheral blood or thyroid tissue (not recorded which). The source of these receptors is an adult woman with Graves' disease, either hyperthyroidism or ophthalmopathy (not recorded which).

This clonotype was recorded many times. The chain combines TRBV9 with TRBJ2-5; 7 bases agree with TRBD1. Trimming removed 4 bases from V and 1 base from J; junction bases left unmatched: 7. Per the germline V gene, CDR1 is SGDLS and CDR2 is YYNGEE. The CDR3 totals 15 residues. The CDR3: CASSSLQGLQETQYF. The CDR3 region has the DNA TGTGCCAGCAGCTCACTACAGGGGCTCCAAGAGACCCAGTACTTC.

The rearrangement uses TRBV24-1 and TRBJ2-2; 8 bases are shared with TRBD2. Germline-derived CDR1 and CDR2 are KGHDR and SFDVKD. Germline trimming cut 11 bases from V and 5 bases from J; bases unmatched to any gene: 12. This CDR3 is built from 15 residues. The CDR3 spells CASSRTGTSTGELFF. CDR3 DNA: TGTGCCAGCAGCCGCACCGGGACTAGTACCGGGGAGCTGTTTTTT.

The J gene is TRBJ2-7, the V gene TRBV7-9; D remains unclear. Trimming cost V 6 bases and J 2 bases, with 8 bases left between them. CDR3 length: 12 residues. The germline gives CDR1 SEHNR, CDR2 FQNEAQ (reference sequence). CDR3 protein: CASSSHPYEQYF. CDR3 DNA sequence: TGTGCCAGCAGTTCCCACCCCTACGAGCAGTACTTC.

J is TRBJ1-5 and V is TRBV2; no firm D call. Germline CDR1 and CDR2: SNHLY and FYNNEI. V shed 3 bases and J shed 2 bases, with 11 bases lying between them. The CDR3 is 15 amino acids. This chain's CDR3 is CASSEGAVGNQPQHF. The CDR3, as DNA: TGTGCCAGCAGTGAGGGCGCGGTAGGCAATCAGCCCCAGCATTTT.

This clonotype showed up just once. This rearrangement joins TRBV5-1 to TRBJ2-2, with 7 bases aligning to TRBD1. This CDR3 spans 16 amino acids. Germline trimming cut 0 bases from V and 4 bases from J; bases unmatched to any gene: 6. Germline V gene lookup returns CDR1 SGHRS and CDR2 YFSETQ. CDR3 protein: CASSLARQGITGELFF. DNA for the CDR3: TGCGCCAGCAGCTTGGCGCGACAGGGAATCACCGGGGAGCTGTTTTTT.

This chain's CDR3 is CASSPTGKGYTF. The CDR3 nucleotides read TGTGCCAGCAGCCCAACAGGGAAAGGCTACACCTTC. The chain joins TRBV7-2 to TRBJ1-2, with a tentative D call TRBD1 (6 bases). Trimming cost V 5 bases and J 8 bases, with 12 bases left between them. There are 12 residues in the CDR3. Germline V lookup: CDR1 SGHTA, CDR2 FQGNSA.

This clonotype was detected many times. This chain connects TRBV7-9 to TRBJ1-1; TRBD1 might be the D (5 bases). This CDR3 region has 14 residues. Deletions cut 2 bases from V and 4 bases from J, with 11 bases between. From germline, CDR1 is SEHNR and CDR2 FQNEAQ (reference sequence). The CDR3 DNA follows: TGTGCCAGCAGCTTACAGGGCGGCAGCACTGAAGCTTTCTTT. Its protein is CASSLQGGSTEAFF.

This clonotype showed up just a few times. The rearrangement links TRBV4-1 to TRBJ2-5; possibly TRBD1 or TRBD2 for D (5 bases each). The CDR3 has 17 amino acids. V was pared by 2 bases and J by 2 bases, with 18 bases between. CDR1 is MGHRA, CDR2 YSYEKL, per germline. In DNA, the CDR3 is TGCGCCAGCAGCCAAAGAAGGACGGGAAGGGGTCAAGAGACCCAGTACTTC. Residues: CASSQRRTGRGQETQYF.

The chain uses TRBV7-6 and TRBJ2-5, with D perhaps TRBD1 (6 bases). In germline, CDR1 is SGHVS, CDR2 FNYEAQ. CDR3 size: 15 residues. V was cut by 1 base and J by 1 base, with 10 bases left in between. The CDR3 nucleotides are TGTGCCAGCAGCTTAGGCAGGGGAGCCCAAGAGACCCAGTACTTC. Its protein product is CASSLGRGAQETQYF.

This clonotype was counted only a few times. This rearrangement joins TRBV4-1 to TRBJ2-5; unclear D gene. Germline CDR1 is MGHRA and CDR2 is YSYEKL. The CDR3 runs to 13 residues. The V end was cut by 1 base, the J end by 4 bases, with 7 bases between. In DNA, the CDR3 is TGCGCCAGCAGCCAAGGGGCCTCAGAGACCCAGTACTTC. Translation: CASSQGASETQYF.

The table lists this clonotype with many counts. The CDR3 loop reads CASSPDPVSPLHF. Here the CDR3 DNA reads TGTGCCAGCAGCCCGGACCCAGTTTCACCCCTCCACTTT. The chain links TRBV5-6 to TRBJ1-6; D is unclear. The CDR3 contains 13 residues. Germline V lookup: CDR1 SGHDT, CDR2 YYEEEE. V dropped 4 bases and J dropped 9 bases, with 11 bases sitting between them.